The clone carrying this T cell receptor beta chain occurred a few times. The antigen is undetermined. The data are from a study of cytomegalovirus exposure and HLA in healthy donors. Across the study: Counted in an early data release were 75 million to 85 million unique TCRs from HLA-typed donors. The study's findings and limits: The study recorded about 150 TCR beta chains that were cytomegalovirus-associated. A later analysis found most CMV-associated TCR beta chains apparently HLA-restricted.

13 Jbeta primers and 60 Vbeta primers were used for the PCR. Source study methods: The count from a later analysis was about 80 million unique TCR beta chains, roughly 11 million of them shared. Profiled with immunoSEQ multiplex PCR; TCRdb holds only in-frame clones, not every one. V and J calls and clone size are copied from that table; D and trimming were computed from the DNA. The data hold some 140,000 clones, with over 65% observed a single time. In germline, CDR1 is SGHRS, CDR2 YFSETQ. Between the trimmed V and J ends, which lost 4 bases and 2 bases, there was a span of 13 bases. The CDR3 has 14 residues.

The chain joins TRBV5-1 to TRBJ2-7; a weak D match, TRBD2 (6 bases). This clonotype originated in a man aged 45-65 years in good health and CMV-seronegative. The sequenced sample was PBMCs. The CDR3 bases are TGCGCCAGCAGCCCGGACTATGGCCCCTACGAGCAGTACTTC. Translation gives CASSPDYGPYEQYF.